The T cell receptor (beta chain) under discussion was sequenced for a study of low-dose radiotherapy and immunotherapy resistance in tumors (dated by TCRdb to between 2022 and 2023). Background on the whole study: In Cohort 1, each fraction delivered 0.5 Gy every 2 weeks, and the prescribed total PTV dose was 6.5 Gy. Intravenous cyclophosphamide at 200 mg/m2 was administered every two weeks, one day ahead of each radiation and immunotherapy administration. For Cohort 2, the dose was 1 Gy per fraction given every two weeks, adding up to 13 Gy in total across 26 weeks. Eight patients were included in the translational analysis, namely three from the first dose cohort plus the first five from the second dose cohort. Patients took aspirin 300 mg orally once daily for four cycles, starting on cycle 1 day 1. Trial participants were not randomized into treatment groups. Nivolumab and ipilimumab were both given intravenously, with nivolumab at a 240 mg flat dose every two weeks and ipilimumab at 1 mg/kg every six weeks.

With regard to this clonotype: This receptor's antigen is unknown. No much larger clone exists at a distance of one base, and base qualities are not known.

What the time point label conveys for this sample: before trial treatment. Donors were enrolled in RACIN, a single-arm phase I dose-escalation trial in which nivolumab, ipilimumab, aspirin, low-dose cyclophosphamide and low-dose radiotherapy were combined. Patients were eligible if they had advanced solid tumors that were TIL-negative. Sequencing was carried out with an Illumina HiSeq 2500. First-strand cDNA was synthesized using Superscript III and a set of TRAV- and TRBV-specific primers, so that both TCRalpha and TCRbeta chains were covered. TCRs were amplified for 20 PCR cycles with Phusion, using a constant-region primer paired with the adapter attached to the V primers. The MessageAmp II aRNA Amplification Kit was used to amplify the isolated mRNA, with in vitro transcription run for over 15 hours at 37 degrees C. mRNA for TCR sequencing was isolated with the Dynabeads mRNA DIRECT Purification Kit. A second approximately 24-cycle Phusion PCR added indexed Illumina adapters, and products were purified with AMPure XP beads. The study's processing was this. Custom Perl scripts were used to pool TCR sequences that encoded the same protein, to remove out-of-frame sequences, and to calculate the abundance of each clonotype. The analysis excluded TCR sequences that were supported by just one read. The metrics used to describe the repertoires included Shannon entropy, Gini index, clonality, richness, and the frequency of TCRs shared between repertoires. The raw public reads went through TCRdb reprocessing: fastp at Q25, MiXCR clone calling, in-frame beta chains kept. Rows are unified per CDR3 protein, each entry keeping the most common DNA and genes. None of the V and J calls come from the authors' own analysis; TCRdb made them. Across this sample there are under 95,000 distinct CDR3 sequences, with roughly a sixth seen only once. The ten largest clones represent 2.8% of the sample.

According to the germline V gene, CDR1 reads SGHTA and CDR2 reads FQGTGA. The CDR3 covers 14 residues, taking in both the cysteine and the phenylalanine. The CDR3 DNA has 42 bases and is translated from base 1. Clipping removes 5 bases from V and 7 bases from J, with 6 as the unmatched junction base count. The chain is encoded by TRBV7-3 joined to TRBJ1-2; 11 bases in the junction line up with TRBD1. The sequencing used PBMCs, collected before treatment. The sequence was obtained from a male donor with prostate cancer. The nucleotides are TGTGCCAGCAGCAATGGACAGGGGGCTGGTGGCTACACCTTC. It specifies CASSNGQGAGGYTF.